These 31 T cell receptor beta chains share one sample of origin, sequenced in a study of blood T cell repertoires in COVID-19. TCRdb keeps only in-frame clones here, not all; method: immunoSEQ multiplex PCR. This sample has 140,000 to 150,000 clones; just under 90% occur once, and the top ten carry over 8.5%. Sequenced: peripheral blood. Every receptor here comes from a woman aged 50 to 60 with active or convalescent COVID-19.

This chain links TRBV27 with TRBJ2-3, with D possibly TRBD1 on 6 matching bases. Trimming left V 6 bases short and J 2 bases short, with 12 bases between. From germline, CDR1 is MNHEY and CDR2 SMNVEV (reference sequence). The CDR3 totals 14 residues. As DNA, the CDR3 is TGTGCCAGCAGGGCTACAGGGAACACAGATACGCAGTATTTT. It is translated as CASRATGNTDTQYF.

The gene calls are TRBV5-1 and TRBJ2-7, with TRBD1 matching 7 bases. The V gene's germline CDR1 is SGHRS and CDR2 YFSETQ. The CDR3 runs 13 residues. V lost 4 bases, J lost 7 bases, and 8 bases stayed unmatched. For the CDR3, the DNA is TGCGCCAGCAGCCGGACCGAACAGGGGGAGCAGTACTTC. The encoded protein is CASSRTEQGEQYF.

The genes are TRBV7-9 and TRBJ2-3, with D possibly matching TRBD1 (6 bases). Germline lookup yields CDR1 SEHNR and CDR2 FQNEAQ (reference sequence). V lost 5 bases and J 1 base, leaving 13 bases between the germline ends. This CDR3 spans 15 amino acids. CDR3 DNA: TGTGCCAGCAGCCCCCGACAGGAGCGCACAGATACGCAGTATTTT. This gives the protein CASSPRQERTDTQYF.

This chain joins TRBV6-6 and TRBJ1-3, with a possible D match to TRBD1 (5 bases). The CDR3 has 15 residues. V was cut by 6 bases and J by 0 bases, with 12 bases left in between. Germline CDR1 reads MNHNY; CDR2 reads SVGAGI (reference sequence). CDR3 in amino acids: CASRTAISSGNTIYF. The DNA for the CDR3 is TGTGCCAGCAGGACAGCAATATCCTCTGGAAACACCATATATTTT.

The chain carries TRBV7-8 and TRBJ2-5; TRBD1 matches at 10 bases. The CDR3 loop spans 13 amino acids. Trimming took 4 bases from V and 6 from J; bases not matched to a gene: 2. In germline, CDR1 is SGHVS, CDR2 FQNEAQ. CDR3 loop: CASSSGQGKTQYF. CDR3 bases: TGTGCCAGCAGCTCGGGACAGGGGAAGACCCAGTACTTC.

Comment on this clone: Other DNA variants within this sample encode the same CDR3. The V gene is TRBV30, the J gene TRBJ1-1; TRBD1 is a possible D gene (5 bases). This CDR3 contains 13 residues. Trimming cost V 0 bases and J 4 bases, with 9 bases left between them. CDR1 and CDR2 (germline): GTSNPN, SVGIG (reference sequence). The CDR3 spells CAWSVRGGTEAFF. The CDR3 nucleotides read TGTGCCTGGAGTGTACGCGGGGGCACTGAAGCTTTCTTT.

The V and J genes are TRBV24-1 and TRBJ2-6; the D gene is possibly TRBD1 (5 bases). The V gene's germline CDR1 is KGHDR and CDR2 SFDVKD. Trimming removed 4 bases at V and 0 bases at J, with 18 bases between. This CDR3 has 19 residues. The DNA of the CDR3 is TGTGCCACCAGTGACCACCGACAGTATCCGTTCTCTGGGGCCAACGTCCTGACTTTC. Protein: CATSDHRQYPFSGANVLTF.

This chain connects TRBV9 to TRBJ1-1; D not certain. The length of the CDR3 is 14 residues. The germline CDR1 and CDR2 sequences are SGDLS and YYNGEE. V lost 3 bases and J 0 bases, leaving 9 bases between the germline ends. The CDR3 DNA reads TGTGCCAGCAGCGGAGGGAGCCTGAACACTGAAGCTTTCTTT. It codes for CASSGGSLNTEAFF.

This CDR3 reads CASSTGHGYTF. As DNA, the CDR3 is TGTGCCAGCAGTACAGGACATGGCTACACCTTC. V usage is TRBV6-5 and J usage is TRBJ1-2; D possibly corresponds to TRBD1 (5 bases). The CDR3 runs to 11 residues. Germline CDR1 reads MNHEY; CDR2 reads SVGAGI. Trimming took 5 bases from V and 6 from J, leaving 7 bases between them.

The rearrangement links TRBV15 to TRBJ1-2; no firm D call. The V end was cut by 0 bases, the J end by 7 bases, with 12 bases between. The CDR3 consists of 14 residues. CDR1 LNHNV and CDR2 YYDKDF come from the germline V gene (reference sequence). The CDR3 here is CATSRDRVRGGYTF. DNA of the CDR3: TGTGCCACCAGCAGAGATCGGGTACGGGGTGGCTACACCTTC.

This rearrangement joins TRBV5-1 to TRBJ2-2; 7 bases agree with TRBD1. Germline CDR1 and CDR2: SGHRS and YFSETQ. The CDR3 sequence is 15 residues long. Germline trimming cut 4 bases from V and 4 bases from J; bases unmatched to any gene: 7. As DNA, the CDR3 is TGCGCCAGCAGCGAGAGACAGGGTAGCACCGGGGAGCTGTTTTTT. It codes for CASSERQGSTGELFF.

V usage is TRBV4-3 and J usage is TRBJ2-1; 7 nucleotides align to TRBD1. The CDR3 covers 14 residues. Germline lookup yields CDR1 LGHNA and CDR2 YSLEER. The ends lost 3 bases at V and 6 bases at J; junction bases unmatched: 5. This CDR3 reads CASSHGTGVNEQFF. The CDR3 region has the DNA TGCGCCAGCAGCCATGGAACAGGGGTCAATGAGCAGTTCTTC.

The rearrangement joins TRBV6-5 to TRBJ2-5; no definite D call. The CDR3 loop spans 15 amino acids. V was cut by 10 bases and J by 0 bases, with 18 bases left in between. Germline-derived CDR1 and CDR2 are MNHEY and SVGAGI. Here the CDR3 DNA reads TGTGCCACACACCATCAATACAACGACCAAGAGACCCAGTACTTC. Amino acids: CATHHQYNDQETQYF.

This clone was recorded once. V and J are TRBV5-6 and TRBJ2-5; D perhaps matches TRBD1 (6 bases). The CDR3 is made up of 15 amino acids. V lost 0 bases and J lost 3, with 12 bases in between. Per germline, CDR1 SGHDT and CDR2 YYEEEE. CDR3 bases: TGTGCCAGCAGCTTGGTCGGGACAAAGAAAGAGACCCAGTACTTC. Translating gives CASSLVGTKKETQYF.

The chain is built from TRBV4-1 and TRBJ2-7, with D maybe TRBD1 (6 bases). The CDR3 has 16 residues. Germline V lookup: CDR1 MGHRA, CDR2 YSYEKL. With 3 bases removed from V and 3 bases from J, the gap between germline ends came to 18 bases. CDR3 nucleotide sequence: TGCGCCAGCAGCCAGGCAACAGGGAGAGGTTTCTACGAGCAGTACTTC. Residues: CASSQATGRGFYEQYF.

J is TRBJ2-3 and V is TRBV2; D is unresolved. This CDR3 has 15 residues. From germline, CDR1 is SNHLY and CDR2 FYNNEI. The V and J ends lost 5 bases and 2 bases respectively, with 14 bases between them. The CDR3 spells CASSRLPADTDTQYF. CDR3 bases: TGTGCCAGCAGTAGGCTCCCGGCGGACACAGATACGCAGTATTTT.

The chain has TRBV19 and TRBJ2-1; D not certain. In germline, CDR1 is LNHDA, CDR2 SQIVND (reference sequence). The CDR3 totals 11 residues. The ends were cut back, 5 bases at V and 4 bases at J, with 3 bases in the middle. The CDR3 coding sequence is TGTGCCAGTAGTGTATACAATGAGCAGTTCTTC. Encoded protein: CASSVYNEQFF.

V usage is TRBV18 and J usage is TRBJ1-2; tentatively, D is TRBD1 (5 bases). V was trimmed by 6 bases and J by 4 bases, leaving 18 bases between them. The length of the CDR3 is 15 residues. Germline lookup yields CDR1 KGHSH and CDR2 LQKENI. The CDR3 protein is CASSHGKQVIYGYTF. The CDR3 coding sequence is TGTGCCAGCTCGCACGGCAAACAGGTGATCTATGGCTACACCTTC.

The rearrangement uses TRBV5-1 and TRBJ1-1, with D unresolved. Trimming cost V 0 bases and J 3 bases, with 9 bases left between them. The length of the CDR3 is 14 residues. In germline, CDR1 is SGHRS, CDR2 YFSETQ. This CDR3 reads CASSLGTEHTEAFF. CDR3 nucleotides: TGCGCCAGCAGCTTGGGAACAGAGCACACTGAAGCTTTCTTT.

This chain joins TRBV11-2 and TRBJ1-1; possible D gene TRBD1, 6 bases. V lost 2 bases and J 5 bases, leaving 12 bases between the germline ends. This CDR3 has 14 amino acids. Per the germline V gene, CDR1 is SGHAT and CDR2 is FQNNGV. The CDR3 spells CASSLQPGDTEAFF. The CDR3 region has the DNA TGTGCCAGCAGCTTACAGCCAGGGGATACTGAAGCTTTCTTT.

This rearrangement joins TRBV9 to TRBJ1-6; D possibly corresponds to TRBD1 (5 bases). Germline CDR1 and CDR2: SGDLS and YYNGEE. CDR3 size: 14 residues. V was pared by 0 bases and J by 10 bases, with 11 bases between. CDR3 DNA: TGTGCCAGCAGCGTAGGGGGCGGGAGATCACCCCTCCACTTT. It is translated as CASSVGGGRSPLHF. Filled out from reference TRBV9 and TRBJ1-6, the complete variable domain reads DSGVTQTPKHLITATGQRVTLRCSPRSGDLSVYWYQQSLDQGLQFLIQYYNGEERAKGNILERFSAQQFPDLHSELNLSSLELGDSALYFCASSVGGGRSPLHFGNGTRLTVT.

This clone was seen a few times. The chain joins TRBV2 to TRBJ1-1, with 7 bases identical to TRBD1. The V segment lost 5 bases and the J segment 9 bases; nucleotides outside the gene matches: 12. Looked up from germline, CDR1 is SNHLY and CDR2 is FYNNEI. The CDR3 has 14 amino acids. CDR3 protein: CASSRGQATGQAFF. The CDR3 bases are TGTGCCAGCAGTAGGGGGCAGGCCACAGGCCAAGCTTTCTTT.

In its sample, this clone was seen once. V usage is TRBV6-1 and J usage is TRBJ1-6, with TRBD1 matching 7 bases. This CDR3 contains 14 residues. V lost 1 base to trimming and J lost 6 bases; unmatched junction nucleotides: 0. Germline V gene lookup returns CDR1 MNHNS and CDR2 SASEGT. In DNA, the CDR3 is TGTGCCAGCAGTGAAGGACAGGGTAATTCACCCCTCCACTTT. This translates into CASSEGQGNSPLHF.

The chain recombines TRBV2 with TRBJ1-2, with 11 bases aligning to TRBD1. In germline, CDR1 is SNHLY, CDR2 FYNNEI. The CDR3 loop spans 15 amino acids. V was clipped by 5 bases and J by 9 bases; unmatched bases: 11. The CDR3 DNA is TGTGCCAGCAGTTCTCTCCCGGGACAGGGGGTTAGCTACACCTTC. It specifies CASSSLPGQGVSYTF.

Worth noting for this clone: At one end the junction does not follow the germline gene, possibly because of a read error. The rearrangement joins TRBV6-2 or TRBV6-3 to TRBJ2-7; 14 bases align to TRBD2. This CDR3 contains 14 residues. CDR1 MNHEY and CDR2 SVGEGT come from the germline V gene. CDR3 coding DNA: TGTGCCAGCAGCCACCCGGGACTAGCGGGGGCAAGCGTCTTC. Translation: CASSHPGLAGASVF.

This clone was observed a single time. The rearrangement uses TRBV4-1 and TRBJ2-1, with D maybe TRBD2 (5 bases). Germline CDR1 and CDR2: MGHRA and YSYEKL. Deletions cut 7 bases from V and 9 bases from J, with 7 bases between. The CDR3 runs 10 residues. The CDR3 reads CASKEAEQFF. CDR3 sequence (DNA): TGCGCCAGCAAGGAGGCTGAGCAGTTCTTC.

V gene TRBV14 combines with J gene TRBJ1-2; D might be TRBD1 (5 bases). From germline, CDR1 is SGHDN and CDR2 FVKESK. The length of the CDR3 is 13 residues. Trimming shortened V by 4 bases and J by 4 bases, and 10 bases separated the two germline ends. The CDR3 here is CASSLQGSYGYTF. For the CDR3, the DNA is TGTGCCAGCAGCCTGCAGGGAAGCTATGGCTACACCTTC.

The rearrangement links TRBV10-3 to TRBJ2-2, with 8 positions matching TRBD1. V dropped 3 bases and J dropped 0; count of bases not matched to a gene: 6. CDR3 length: 17 residues. CDR1 is ENHRY and CDR2 is SYGVKD in the germline V gene. The CDR3 loop is CAISDTGTGTNTGELFF. DNA for the CDR3: TGTGCCATCAGTGATACCGGGACAGGCACGAACACCGGGGAGCTGTTTTTT.

For the CDR3, the DNA is TGTGCCAGCACCCCAGGGACAGCCAACACTGAAGCTTTCTTT. This sequence encodes CASTPGTANTEAFF. The chain employs TRBV11-2 and TRBJ1-1, with 7 bases matching TRBD1. Trimming at V came to 7 bases and at J to 2 bases, leaving 7 bases not matched to a gene. CDR1 and CDR2 (germline): SGHAT, FQNNGV. The CDR3 spans 14 residues.

The chain recombines TRBV5-4 with TRBJ2-7; 7 nucleotides match TRBD2. The V gene's germline CDR1 is SGHNT and CDR2 YYREEE (reference sequence). V lost 2 bases to trimming and J lost 4 bases; unmatched junction nucleotides: 3. The CDR3 length is 13 residues. The CDR3 region has the DNA TGTGCCAGCAGCTTTTGGGAGGGGTACGAGCAGTACTTC. Translation gives CASSFWEGYEQYF.

The V and J genes are TRBV7-6 and TRBJ2-3; 7 bases line up with TRBD2. The V gene's germline CDR1 is SGHVS and CDR2 FNYEAQ. The V segment lost 2 bases and the J segment 4 bases; nucleotides outside the gene matches: 6. The CDR3 totals 15 residues. CDR3 DNA sequence: TGTGCCAGCAGCTTAACGGGGGGTACGTCAGATACGCAGTATTTT. It is translated as CASSLTGGTSDTQYF.